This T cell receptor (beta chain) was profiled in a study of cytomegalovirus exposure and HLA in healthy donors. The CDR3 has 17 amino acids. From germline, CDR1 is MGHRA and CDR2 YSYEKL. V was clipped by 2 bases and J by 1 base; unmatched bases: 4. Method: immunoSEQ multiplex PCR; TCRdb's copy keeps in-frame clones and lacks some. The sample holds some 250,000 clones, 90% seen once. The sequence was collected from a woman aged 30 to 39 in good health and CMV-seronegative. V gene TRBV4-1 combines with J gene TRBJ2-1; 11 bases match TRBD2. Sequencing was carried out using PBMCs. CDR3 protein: CASSQYLAGGSYNEQFF. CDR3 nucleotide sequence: TGCGCCAGCAGCCAATACTTAGCGGGGGGGTCCTACAATGAGCAGTTCTTC.